This T cell receptor (beta chain) emerged from a study of shared clonotypes between healthy human individuals. The method was immunoSEQ multiplex PCR; TCRdb's version includes in-frame clones alone and lacks a portion of them. Counted here are roughly 2,300,000 clones, 85% to 95% occurring once; the ten biggest clones make up around 0.35%. In germline, CDR1 is MNHEY, CDR2 SMNVEV (reference sequence). The V and J ends lost 5 bases and 0 bases respectively, with 11 bases between them. This CDR3 is built from 15 residues. The clonotype originates from a man between 18 and 35 years old in good health. Some clones in this sample may be carry-over from other donors' samples. Sequencing input: naive CD4+ T cells from PBMCs. This sample's subset: CD45RA+ positively selected. The chain combines TRBV27 with TRBJ1-5; D ambiguous. CDR3 DNA sequence: TGTGCCAGCAGTCCCACGTGGTATAGCAATCAGCCCCAGCATTTT. It yields the protein CASSPTWYSNQPQHF.